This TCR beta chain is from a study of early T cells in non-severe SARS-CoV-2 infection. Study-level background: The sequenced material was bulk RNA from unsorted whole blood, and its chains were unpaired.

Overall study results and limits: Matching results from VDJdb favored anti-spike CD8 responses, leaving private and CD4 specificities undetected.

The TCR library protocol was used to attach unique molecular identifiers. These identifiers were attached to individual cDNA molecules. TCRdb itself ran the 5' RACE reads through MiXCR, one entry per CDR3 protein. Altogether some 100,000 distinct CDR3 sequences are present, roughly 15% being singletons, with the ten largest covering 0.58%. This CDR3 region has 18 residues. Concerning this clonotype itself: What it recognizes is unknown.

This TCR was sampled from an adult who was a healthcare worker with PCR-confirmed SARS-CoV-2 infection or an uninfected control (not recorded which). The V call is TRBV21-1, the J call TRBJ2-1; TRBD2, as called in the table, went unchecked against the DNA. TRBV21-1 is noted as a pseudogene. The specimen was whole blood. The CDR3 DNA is TGTGCCAGCAGCAAATGCCAGAAACTAGCGGGGGGGCTTGGTGAGCAGTTCTTC. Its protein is CASSKCQKLAGGLGEQFF.